The T cell receptor (delta chain) under discussion was sequenced for a study of γδ T cells in repeated Plasmodium falciparum infection. Study-wide background: The natural-infection arm compared Malian children under seasonal malaria with matched Australian children. Sampling occurred at baseline, pre-infection for selected infections, and 21 days post-infection. Malian gammadelta TCRs were studied during no-transmission periods and across acute malaria episodes. Broader study findings: Many TCRgamma sequences overlapped between individuals in stable Vgamma9/Vdelta2+ repertoires.

Remarks on this clone: Antigen: not known. A read error likely explains why the TCRdb protein, taken from a much larger clone, differs from this DNA's translation at residue 10; the protein shown is translated from the DNA.

TCRdb re-called the multiplex PCR reads through CATT. The table shows over 45,000 delta-chain clones, with about 1.6% occurring only once. The germline V gene encodes CDR1 TSWWSYY and CDR2 QGS. V lost 6 bases and J lost 1, with 18 bases in between. The CDR3 sequence is 16 residues long. Vgamma9/Vdelta2+ and Vdelta2-negative gammadelta T cells were flow-sorted from PBMC for bulk sequencing. The TCR comes from a pool of human donors (malaria-infected and uninfected, not separated). Sequences were obtained from gamma-delta T cells from blood. The J gene is TRDJ1, the V gene TRDV1; perhaps TRDD2 as D (5 bases). TCRdb is silent on the J gene; assignment here came from matching the DNA to germline. The CDR3 sequence: CALGEPFPPCTDKLIF. The CDR3 coding sequence is TGTGCTCTTGGAGAGCCTTTTCCTCCTTGCACCGATAAACTCATCTTT.